Listed below are T cell receptor beta chains from one sample, sequenced in a study of blood T cell repertoires in COVID-19. The method was immunoSEQ multiplex PCR; TCRdb's version includes in-frame clones alone and lacks a portion of them. The sample lists approximately 150,000 clones, roughly 88% occurring once. Sequencing was done on a sample of PBMCs or T cells enriched from blood (not recorded which). The source of these receptors is a man in his fifties or sixties who had recovered from COVID-19. CDR3s include the opening cysteine and the closing phenylalanine or tryptophan. The order of the fields is V gene, D gene, J gene, clone size, CDR3 protein, CDR3 DNA. D genes are given only for firm matches. Clone size is shown for a subset of rows, as once, few, many or a class of expanded clone.

V gene: TRBV5-1
D gene: TRBD2
J gene: TRBJ2-3
clone size: NA
CDR3 protein: CASSLAAGGTTDTQYF
CDR3 DNA: TGCGCCAGCAGCTTGGCCGCGGGGGGGACCACAGATACGCAGTATTTT

V gene: TRBV6-1
D gene: NA
J gene: TRBJ2-7
clone size: NA
CDR3 protein: CASSHRVGEQYF
CDR3 DNA: TGTGCCAGCAGCCACAGGGTTGGCGAGCAGTACTTC

V gene: TRBV7-9
D gene: TRBD1
J gene: TRBJ2-3
clone size: NA
CDR3 protein: CASRRQGGTDTQYF
CDR3 DNA: TGTGCCAGCAGACGACAGGGGGGCACAGATACGCAGTATTTT

V gene: TRBV21-1
D gene: NA
J gene: TRBJ2-1
clone size: NA
CDR3 protein: CASSPQAHAGQGINEQFF
CDR3 DNA: TGTGCCAGCAGCCCTCAAGCCCACGCGGGACAGGGGATCAATGAGCAGTTCTTC

V gene: TRBV30
D gene: TRBD1
J gene: TRBJ1-1
clone size: NA
CDR3 protein: CAWSNGQGFTEAFF
CDR3 DNA: TGTGCCTGGAGTAACGGACAGGGATTCACTGAAGCTTTCTTT

V gene: TRBV13
D gene: TRBD1
J gene: TRBJ2-1
clone size: NA
CDR3 protein: CASSLQGENNEQFF
CDR3 DNA: TGTGCCAGCAGCCTACAGGGGGAAAACAATGAGCAGTTCTTC

V gene: TRBV9
D gene: NA
J gene: TRBJ1-2
clone size: once
CDR3 protein: CASSPRQILHGYTF
CDR3 DNA: TGTGCCAGCAGCCCCCGACAAATTTTGCATGGCTACACCTTC

V gene: TRBV5-1
D gene: TRBD1
J gene: TRBJ1-2
clone size: NA
CDR3 protein: CASSLGDRNYGYTF
CDR3 DNA: TGCGCCAGCAGCTTGGGGGACAGAAACTATGGCTACACCTTC

V gene: TRBV28
D gene: NA
J gene: TRBJ1-2
clone size: NA
CDR3 protein: CASSRGQNYGYTF
CDR3 DNA: TGTGCCAGCAGCCGCGGACAGAACTATGGCTACACCTTC

V gene: TRBV9
D gene: NA
J gene: TRBJ2-7
clone size: NA
CDR3 protein: CASSPTTGHYEQYF
CDR3 DNA: TGTGCCAGCAGCCCGACGACAGGACACTACGAGCAGTACTTC

V gene: TRBV5-1
D gene: NA
J gene: TRBJ2-3
clone size: NA
CDR3 protein: CASRKQGRQTDTQYF
CDR3 DNA: TGCGCCAGCAGAAAACAGGGAAGACAAACAGATACGCAGTATTTT

V gene: TRBV6-5
D gene: NA
J gene: TRBJ1-2
clone size: NA
CDR3 protein: CASSRDIYGYTF
CDR3 DNA: TGTGCCAGCAGCCGTGACATCTATGGCTACACCTTC

V gene: TRBV18
D gene: NA
J gene: TRBJ1-4
clone size: NA
CDR3 protein: CASSPVAGDTEKLFF
CDR3 DNA: TGTGCCAGCTCACCAGTTGCAGGGGATACTGAAAAACTGTTTTTT

V gene: TRBV5-1
D gene: TRBD1
J gene: TRBJ2-3
clone size: NA
CDR3 protein: CASSSYRGRGTDTQYF
CDR3 DNA: TGCGCCAGCAGCTCTTACAGGGGGCGTGGAACAGATACGCAGTATTTT

V gene: TRBV4-1
D gene: NA
J gene: TRBJ1-2
clone size: NA
CDR3 protein: CASSLEGGQGYTF
CDR3 DNA: TGCGCCAGCAGCCTCGAGGGGGGGCAAGGCTACACCTTC

V gene: TRBV2
D gene: NA
J gene: TRBJ1-1
clone size: NA
CDR3 protein: CASGRGVGDTEAFF
CDR3 DNA: TGTGCCAGCGGTCGGGGGGTAGGGGACACTGAAGCTTTCTTT

V gene: TRBV5-4
D gene: TRBD1
J gene: TRBJ2-1
clone size: NA
CDR3 protein: CASSGDSYNEQFF
CDR3 DNA: TGTGCCAGCAGCGGGGACAGCTACAATGAGCAGTTCTTC

V gene: TRBV7-9
D gene: TRBD1
J gene: TRBJ1-6
clone size: few
CDR3 protein: CASSPWTGGDSPLHF
CDR3 DNA: TGTGCCAGCAGCCCCTGGACAGGGGGCGATTCACCCCTCCACTTT